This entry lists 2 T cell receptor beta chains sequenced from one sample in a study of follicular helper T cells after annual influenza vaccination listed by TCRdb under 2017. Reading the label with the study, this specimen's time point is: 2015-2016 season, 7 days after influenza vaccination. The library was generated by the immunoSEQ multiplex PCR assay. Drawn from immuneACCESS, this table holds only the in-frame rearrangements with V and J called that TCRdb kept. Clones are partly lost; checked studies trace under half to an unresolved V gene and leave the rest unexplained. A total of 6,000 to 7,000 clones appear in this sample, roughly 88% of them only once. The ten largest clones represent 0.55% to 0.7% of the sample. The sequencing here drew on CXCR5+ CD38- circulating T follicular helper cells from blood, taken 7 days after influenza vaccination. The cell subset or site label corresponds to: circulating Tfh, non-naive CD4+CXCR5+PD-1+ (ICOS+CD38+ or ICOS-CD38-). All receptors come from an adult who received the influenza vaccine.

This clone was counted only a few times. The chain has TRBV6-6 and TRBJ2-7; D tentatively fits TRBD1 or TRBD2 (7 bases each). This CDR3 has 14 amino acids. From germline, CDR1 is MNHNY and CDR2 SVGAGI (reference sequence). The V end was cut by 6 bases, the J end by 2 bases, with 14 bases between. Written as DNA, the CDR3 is TGTGCCAGCAGCCGACAGGGAGGGGCCTACGAGCAGTACTTC. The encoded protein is CASSRQGGAYEQYF.

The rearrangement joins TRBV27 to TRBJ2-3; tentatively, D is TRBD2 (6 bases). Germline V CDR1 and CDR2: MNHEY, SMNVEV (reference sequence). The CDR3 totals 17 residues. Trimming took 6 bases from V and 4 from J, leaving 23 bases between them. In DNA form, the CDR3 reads TGTGCCAGCAGGTGGTCCGGGAGTGGCAGAGGGGCAGATACGCAGTATTTT. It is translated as CASRWSGSGRGADTQYF.